This T cell receptor (beta chain) was identified during a study of prognosis after radiotherapy for stage I lung cancer. Overall study context: Among the patients, several had squamous cell carcinoma and more than 10 had adenocarcinoma.

Findings and limits, study-wide: Unique TCR clone counts fell after stereotactic body radiation therapy, median about 10,000 versus 6,900.

Germline CDR1 SGHAT, CDR2 FQNNGV. There are 15 residues in the CDR3. V trimming: 5 bases; J trimming: 5 bases; junction bases outside the gene matches: 5. Two rounds of multiplex PCR amplified TCR beta CDR3 from genomic DNA. With primers specific to each TRBV and TRBJ gene, the first-round PCR was performed. TCRdb independently ran MiXCR on the multiplex PCR reads; one entry per CDR3 protein. This table has about 28,000 distinct CDR3 sequences, about a third appearing once. This clonotype was observed many times. What it recognizes is unknown. This receptor was obtained from a donor over 45 with non-small cell lung cancer. The chain couples TRBV11-2 to TRBJ2-5; TRBD2 matches 13 bases. Sample: PBMCs, taken before or after stereotactic body radiation therapy (not recorded which). The CDR3 region is CASSELAGGLETQYF. As DNA, the CDR3 is TGTGCCAGCAGCGAACTAGCGGGGGGGCTGGAGACCCAGTACTTC. Variable domain in full (rest from reference TRBV11-2 and TRBJ2-5): EAGVAQSPRYKIIEKRQSVAFWCNPISGHATLYWYQQILGQGPKLLIQFQNNGVVDDSQLPKDRFSAERLKGVDSTLKIQPAKLEDSAVYLCASSELAGGLETQYFGPGTRLLVL.